This T cell receptor beta chain was captured by sequencing in a study of regulatory T cells in long-lasting Graves disease. Assembly of TCR beta libraries relied on iRepertoire HTBI primers together with Arm-PCR of CDR3 regions. A single record per CDR3 protein comes from TCRdb applying MiXCR to the multiplex PCR reads. The sample includes 530,000 or so distinct CDR3 sequences, about 14% of them seen just once. The time point is: newly diagnosed GD, antithyroid drugs for less than 3 months. From PBMCs, RNA was extracted and then used to make the TCR library. This clonotype was detected many times. The CDR3 length is 14 residues. Germline V gives CDR1 SQVTM, CDR2 ANQGSEA. This sample was shared with a second study, whose subject was T cells in Graves' hyperthyroidism and ophthalmopathy. That report notes: Newly diagnosed patients aged 18 to 65 had hyperthyroidism of under 2 months' duration. HTBI primers drove first-round RT-PCR of the TCR CDR3.

The source of this sequence is a young man with Graves disease. The V gene is TRBV29-1, the J gene TRBJ2-4; 9 nucleotides align to TRBD2. The J call is uncertain, as TRBJ2-5 better fits the DNA end. Sequenced here: peripheral blood mononuclear cells (PBMCs), sampled at new diagnosis, from a patient treated with antithyroid drugs. The CDR3 loop is CSVVPRGRAETQYF. CDR3 nucleotide sequence: TGCAGCGTTGTCCCTCGCGGGAGGGCGGAGACCCAGTACTTC.